A single sample gave rise to the 10 T cell receptor beta chains below, sequenced in a study of T-cell memory formation after mild COVID-19. MiXCR was run by TCRdb on the 5' RACE reads, yielding one entry per CDR3 protein. The table records about 49,000 distinct CDR3 sequences, 5.5% to 7.5% of them present only once. The sample was PBMCs or a T cell subset sorted from them (not recorded which). The origin of the receptors is a man aged 18 to 35 who had mild COVID-19 (a few samples of this study predate the infection). Cell type and time point are not known.

This clonotype has only a few counts. One end of the junction is discordant with germline, which a read error may explain. This chain uses TRBV7-2 with TRBJ2-7; D perhaps matches TRBD2 (7 bases). The CDR3 extends over 13 amino acids. In germline, CDR1 is SGHTA, CDR2 FQGNSA. The CDR3 coding sequence is TGTGCCAGCAGCTTAGGGGGGGGCTACGACCAGTACTTC. It yields the protein CASSLGGGYDQYF.

The sample holds a few counts of this clonotype. The gene calls are TRBV18 and TRBJ2-1, with D perhaps TRBD1 (5 bases). V was clipped by 2 bases and J by 0 bases, with 8 bases between them. The germline V gene encodes CDR1 KGHSH and CDR2 LQKENI. The CDR3 covers 15 residues. The CDR3 is CASSPGASSYNEQFF. The CDR3 DNA reads as TGTGCCAGCTCACCAGGGGCCAGCTCCTACAATGAGCAGTTCTTC. Complete variable domain (other parts from reference TRBV18 and TRBJ2-1): NAGVMQNPRHLVRRRGQEARLRCSPMKGHSHVYWYRQLPEEGLKFMVYLQKENIIDESGMPKERFSAEFPKEGPSILRIQQVVRGDSAAYFCASSPGASSYNEQFFGPGTRLTVL.

In this sample, this clonotype turned up a few times. The chain recombines TRBV12-3 or TRBV12-4 with TRBJ2-3; 7 bases are a match to TRBD2. CDR3 size: 13 residues. V shed 3 bases and J 3 bases; nucleotides not matched to a gene: 0. The CDR3 DNA reads TGTGCCAGCAGTTTCGGGGGGACAGATACGCAGTATTTT. It yields the protein CASSFGGTDTQYF.

This clonotype has a handful of counts. The chain employs TRBV28 and TRBJ2-3; 10 bases line up with TRBD1. Per the germline V gene, CDR1 is MDHEN and CDR2 is SYDVKM. The J segment lost 5 bases and the V segment lost 4 bases, leaving 12 bases of the junction unmatched. This CDR3 contains 17 residues. CDR3 nucleotides: TGTGCCAGCAGTTCCTCCGGGACAGGGGTGTTGGTAGATACGCAGTATTTT. This sequence encodes CASSSSGTGVLVDTQYF.

The chain couples TRBV12-3 or TRBV12-4 to TRBJ2-7; possible D gene TRBD1, 5 bases. The CDR3 has 14 amino acids. Trimming took off 0 bases at V and 5 bases at J, with 11 bases between the two ends. CDR3 loop: CASSLAGLGHEQYF. The CDR3 DNA reads as TGTGCCAGCAGTTTAGCGGGGCTAGGCCACGAGCAGTACTTC.

This clonotype has just a few counts. CDR3 sequence reads: CSVRKDTQYF. In nucleotides, the CDR3 is TGCAGCGTGAGAAAAGATACGCAGTATTTT. The chain has TRBV29-1 and TRBJ2-3; D call uncertain. Between the trimmed V and J ends, which lost 6 bases and 5 bases, there was a span of 6 bases. Germline loops: CDR1 SQVTM, CDR2 ANQGSEA. CDR3 length: 10 amino acids.

This clonotype was seen many times. This sequence joins TRBV4-2 and TRBJ2-1; D not resolved. This CDR3 is built from 16 residues. Germline CDR1 is LGHNA and CDR2 is YNFKEQ. V shed 0 bases and J shed 0 bases, with 9 bases lying between them. The CDR3 here is CASSQDVHSSYNEQFF. Here the CDR3 DNA reads TGTGCCAGCAGCCAAGACGTTCATAGCTCCTACAATGAGCAGTTCTTC.

This clonotype was detected only a few times. This chain connects TRBV7-9 to TRBJ2-1; D is uncertain. This CDR3 has 11 residues. V lost 5 bases, J lost 6 bases, and 5 bases lay in between. Germline assignment: CDR1 SEHNR and CDR2 FQNEAQ (reference sequence). The CDR3 protein is CASSKTNEQFF. CDR3 sequence (DNA): TGTGCCAGCAGCAAGACCAATGAGCAGTTCTTC.

This clonotype was found many times. The chain carries TRBV10-3 and TRBJ1-1; no definite D call. Germline values: CDR1 ENHRY, CDR2 SYGVKD. The CDR3 totals 14 residues. Trimming shortened V by 6 bases and J by 3 bases, and 14 bases separated the two germline ends. CDR3 coding DNA: TGTGCCATCAGACGTGACGACCTCTACACTGAAGCTTTCTTT. Protein product: CAIRRDDLYTEAFF.

This chain joins TRBV2 and TRBJ2-5; 10 positions match TRBD1. The CDR3 spans 15 residues. J lost 5 bases, V lost 7 bases, and 10 bases had no gene match. CDR1 is SNHLY and CDR2 is FYNNEI in the germline V gene. CDR3: CASTGTGATEETQYF. CDR3 in DNA: TGTGCCAGCACAGGGACAGGGGCGACTGAGGAGACCCAGTACTTC. Complete variable domain (other parts from reference TRBV2 and TRBJ2-5): EPEVTQTPSHQVTQMGQEVILRCVPISNHLYFYWYRQILGQKVEFLVSFYNNEISEKSEIFDDQFSVERPDGSNFTLKIRSTKLEDSAMYFCASTGTGATEETQYFGPGTRLLVL.